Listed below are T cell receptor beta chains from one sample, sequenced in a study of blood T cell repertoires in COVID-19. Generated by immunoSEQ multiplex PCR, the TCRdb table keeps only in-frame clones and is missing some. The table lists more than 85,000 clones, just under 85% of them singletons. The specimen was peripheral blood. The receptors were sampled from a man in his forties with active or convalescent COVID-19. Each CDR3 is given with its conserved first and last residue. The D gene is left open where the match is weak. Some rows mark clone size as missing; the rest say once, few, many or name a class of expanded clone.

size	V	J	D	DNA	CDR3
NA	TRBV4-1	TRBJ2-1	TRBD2	TGCGCCAGCAGCCAGACCCGTCGGAGCGGGGGGGCGTCTCCTGAGCAGTTCTTC	CASSQTRRSGGASPEQFF
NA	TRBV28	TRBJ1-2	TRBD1	TGTGCCAGCGCTGGGACAGGTGGCTACACCTTC	CASAGTGGYTF
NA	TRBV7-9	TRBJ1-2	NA	TGTGCCAGCAGCTCCTTGGGAGGGTCGGGCTATGGCTACACCTTC	CASSSLGGSGYGYTF
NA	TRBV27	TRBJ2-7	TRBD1	TGTGCCAGCATATCACGGACAGGCCACTACGAGCAGTACTTC	CASISRTGHYEQYF
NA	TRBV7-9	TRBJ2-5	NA	TGTGCCAGCAGCTTAGAATCGAATAGCCGGGAGACCCAGTACTTC	CASSLESNSRETQYF
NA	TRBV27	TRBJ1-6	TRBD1	TGTGCCAGCAGGTTGACAGGGGCAGGTAATTCACCCCTCCACTTT	CASRLTGAGNSPLHF
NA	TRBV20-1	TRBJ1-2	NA	TGCAGTGCTAATGACAGGTCTAACTATGGCTACACCTTC	CSANDRSNYGYTF
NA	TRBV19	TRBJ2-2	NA	TGTGCCAGTAGTATCTACTCCGTTCGGGGAAAGAACACCGGGGAGCTGTTTTTT	CASSIYSVRGKNTGELFF
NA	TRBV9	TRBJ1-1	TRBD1	TGTGCCAGCAGCAAGGGCTGGGACAGCGCGACAGCTTTCTTT	CASSKGWDSATAFF
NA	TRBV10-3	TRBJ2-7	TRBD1	TGTGCCATCAGTCAGGGACAGAGAAGCTCCTACGAGCAGTACTTC	CAISQGQRSSYEQYF
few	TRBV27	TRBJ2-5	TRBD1	TGTGCCAGCAGGCTTACAGGGGGGAGGCGGGAGACCCAGTACTTC	CASRLTGGRRETQYF
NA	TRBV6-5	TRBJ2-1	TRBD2	TGTGCCAGCAGTTACAGCGGGGGGAAGATTAATGAGCAGTTCTTC	CASSYSGGKINEQFF
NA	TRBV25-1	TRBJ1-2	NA	TGTGCCAGCAGCTGGATATCGTCCACAGGGCTCGGCTACACCTTC	CASSWISSTGLGYTF
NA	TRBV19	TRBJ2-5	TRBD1	TGTGCCAGTAGGGCCGGGGGACAGGGCAAAGAGACCCAGTACTTC	CASRAGGQGKETQYF
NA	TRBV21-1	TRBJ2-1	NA	TGTGCCAGCAGCAAACGTTATGTTCGGACAGGGGCTTCCTACAATGAGCAGTTCTTC	CASSKRYVRTGASYNEQFF
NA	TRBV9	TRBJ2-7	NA	TGTGCCAGCAGCCCTCAGGGTGGGACTGGGGACTACGAGCAGTACTTC	CASSPQGGTGDYEQYF
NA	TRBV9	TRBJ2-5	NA	TGTGCCAGCACCCTCGGCCAGGGCACTAAAGAGACCCAGTACTTC	CASTLGQGTKETQYF
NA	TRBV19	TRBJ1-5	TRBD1	TGTGCCAGTAGCCGACTAGGGGACAGGGGGGTCTATCAGCCCCAGCATTTT	CASSRLGDRGVYQPQHF
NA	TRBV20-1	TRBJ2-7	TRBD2	TGCAGTGCTAGTTACCGACTAGCGAGCTCCTACGAGCAGTACTTC	CSASYRLASSYEQYF
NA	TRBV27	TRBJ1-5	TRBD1	TGTGCCAGCAGCCGGGACAGATATCAGCCCCAGCATTTT	CASSRDRYQPQHF
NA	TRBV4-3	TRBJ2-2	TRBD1	TGCGCCAGCAGCCAAGATTTTCGGCAGGGGGTCACCGGGGAGCTGTTTTTT	CASSQDFRQGVTGELFF
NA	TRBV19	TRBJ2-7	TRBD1	TGTGCCAGTAGTAGCCAGGGGGCCACCTACGAGCAGTACTTC	CASSSQGATYEQYF
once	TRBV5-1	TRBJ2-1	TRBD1	TGCGCCAGCAGCAGGCAACCCGGGACAGGGGGGAGAAATGAGCAGTTCTTC	CASSRQPGTGGRNEQFF
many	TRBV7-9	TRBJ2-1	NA	TGTGCCAGCAGCTTAGAGGGAGGTGAGCAGTTCTTC	CASSLEGGEQFF
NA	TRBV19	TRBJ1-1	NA	TGTGCCAGTAGTCCCCAGGGAGGCACTGAAGCTTTCTTT	CASSPQGGTEAFF
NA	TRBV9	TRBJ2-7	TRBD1	TGTGCCAGCAGCGTGGCCCCCGGGACAGGGTACGAGCAGTACTTC	CASSVAPGTGYEQYF
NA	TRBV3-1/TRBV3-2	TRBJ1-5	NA	TGTGCCAGCAGCCAAGGAGCAGGGGTAAGTAATCAGCCCCAGCATTTT	CASSQGAGVSNQPQHF
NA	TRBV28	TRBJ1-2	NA	TGTGCCAGCACACAGGCGTCTCTTGGCTACACCTTC	CASTQASLGYTF
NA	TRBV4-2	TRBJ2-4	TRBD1	TGTGCCAGCAGCCAAAACCAGGGGGCGCAGGCCACAGCCAAAAACATTCAGTACTTC	CASSQNQGAQATAKNIQYF
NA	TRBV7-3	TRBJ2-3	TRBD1	TGTGCCAGCAGCCTAGGACAGGGTGGCACAGATACGCAGTATTTT	CASSLGQGGTDTQYF
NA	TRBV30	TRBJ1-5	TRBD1	TGTGCCTGGACCACGACAGGGGCTAATCAGCCCCAGCATTTT	CAWTTTGANQPQHF
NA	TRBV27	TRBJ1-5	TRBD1	TGTGCCAGCAGTTTAGGTGGACAGGGTAAGGTCAGCAATCAGCCCCAGCATTTT	CASSLGGQGKVSNQPQHF
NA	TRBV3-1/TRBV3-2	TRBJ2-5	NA	TGTGCCAGCAGCCGAGTCGGAGGGGGGGGAGAGACCCAGTACTTC	CASSRVGGGGETQYF
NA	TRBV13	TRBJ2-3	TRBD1	TGTGCCAGCAGCAGGAACCAGGGGGCGAGCACAGATACGCAGTATTTT	CASSRNQGASTDTQYF
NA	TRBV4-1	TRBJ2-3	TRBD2	TGCGCCAGCAGCCGTGGCGTCGGGACTAGCGGATCAGATACGCAGTATTTT	CASSRGVGTSGSDTQYF